These T cell receptor beta chains were read from a single sample in a study of T-cell memory formation after mild COVID-19. TCRdb re-derived calls from the 5' RACE reads in MiXCR, one entry per CDR3 protein. The sample shows some 300,000 distinct CDR3 sequences, 20% to 25% of them seen only once. The sample consisted of PBMCs or a T cell subset sorted from them (not recorded which). Every receptor here comes from a man younger than 35 who had mild COVID-19 (a few samples of this study predate the infection). Cell type and time point are not known. The CDR3 runs from the conserved cysteine through the conserved F or W. A D gene is named only where the DNA matches it firmly. Only part of the rows carry a size: once, few, many, or a class if the clone is expanded.

few | TRBD1 | TRBJ2-3 | TRBV11-2 | TGTGCCAGCAGCTTCCCTCCGGGACAGGAAACAGATACGCAGTATTTT | CASSFPPGQETDTQYF
few | NA | TRBJ2-3 | TRBV28 | TGTGCCAGCAGTTTTGGGGGGTTGCGAGCAGATACGCAGTATTTT | CASSFGGLRADTQYF
few | NA | TRBJ2-7 | TRBV7-9 | TGTGCCAGCAGCTTCACGGGCGAGCAGTACTTC | CASSFTGEQYF
NA | NA | TRBJ1-5 | TRBV19 | TGTGCCAGTAGTATATCTGGGGGGTACAATCAGCCCCAGCATTTT | CASSISGGYNQPQHF
NA | NA | TRBJ2-5 | TRBV5-1 | TGCGCCAGCAGTCCTGTAGGGGCCCCAGGCGAGACCCAGTACTTC | CASSPVGAPGETQYF
NA | TRBD2 | TRBJ2-5 | TRBV20-1 | TGCAGTGCGAGGGCTTCAGGTGCGGGGGGAGCAGAGACCCAGTACTTC | CSARASGAGGAETQYF
few | TRBD2 | TRBJ2-2 | TRBV5-1 | TGCGCCAGCAGCGGGGGACTAGCGGGGATCACCGGGGAGCTGTTTTTT | CASSGGLAGITGELFF
NA | NA | TRBJ1-5 | TRBV4-1 | TGCGCCAGCAGCCAAGTCCGACTAAGAGGGGGCAATCAGCCCCAGCATTTT | CASSQVRLRGGNQPQHF
NA | NA | TRBJ1-2 | TRBV29-1 | TGCAGCGAGGCGGACTCCTTTGGCTACACCTTC | CSEADSFGYTF
once | NA | TRBJ2-3 | TRBV20-1 | TGCAGTGCTAGAGCATTTTCCGGGACAGATACGCAGTATTTT | CSARAFSGTDTQYF
few | NA | TRBJ2-3 | TRBV7-2 | TGTGCCAGCAGCCGGAGGGGGGTGGCGCAGTATTTT | CASSRRGVAQYF
NA | TRBD1 | TRBJ1-3 | TRBV5-1 | TGCGCCAGCAGCGAGGGACAGCTTTCTGGAAACACCATATATTTT | CASSEGQLSGNTIYF
NA | NA | TRBJ1-1 | TRBV6-5 | TGTGCCAGCAGTTATGCCAGGACAAACACTGAAGCTTTCTTT | CASSYARTNTEAFF
NA | NA | TRBJ1-1 | TRBV9 | TGTGCCAGCAGGCCACCGGCCGCCGCTGAAGCTTTCTTT | CASRPPAAAEAFF
NA | NA | TRBJ2-5 | TRBV11-2 | TGTGCCAGCAGGCCCACGGAAGGGACCCAGTACTTC | CASRPTEGTQYF
NA | TRBD2 | TRBJ2-2 | TRBV7-9 | TGTGCCAGCAGAAGGGAGGGCACCGGGGAGCTGTTTTTT | CASRREGTGELFF
few | NA | TRBJ1-1 | TRBV20-1 | TGCAGTGCTAGCAGTACAGGATCGAACACTGAAGCTTTCTTT | CSASSTGSNTEAFF
NA | NA | TRBJ1-2 | TRBV5-1 | TGCGCCAGCAGCCTCCCCGGGGTAGTGGTGGACTACACCTTC | CASSLPGVVVDYTF
few | NA | TRBJ2-7 | TRBV4-1 | TGCGCCAGCAGCCCAGTGGACAGCACCGACTACGAGCAGTACTTC | CASSPVDSTDYEQYF
NA | TRBD1 | TRBJ1-2 | TRBV12-5 | TGTGCTAGTGGATCCGGGACAGGGTGGGGCTACACCTTC | CASGSGTGWGYTF
NA | NA | TRBJ2-1 | TRBV27 | TGTGCCAGCAGTTTGGGGGCTCGCTCCTACAATGAGCAGTTCTTC | CASSLGARSYNEQFF
few | NA | TRBJ1-1 | TRBV7-6 | TGTGCCAGCAGCTTAGTTGCCCAGAACACTGAAGCTTTCTTT | CASSLVAQNTEAFF
few | NA | TRBJ2-3 | TRBV5-1 | TGCGCCAGCAGCTCTGGTACGGGTTGGCCTAGCACAGATACGCAGTATTTT | CASSSGTGWPSTDTQYF
few | TRBD1 | TRBJ2-2 | TRBV12-3/TRBV12-4 | TGTGCCAGCAGGTCTACGGACAGGGGCTTGGCTTTGACCGGGGAGCTGTTTTTT | CASRSTDRGLALTGELFF
few | NA | TRBJ2-1 | TRBV7-9 | TGTGCCAGCAGCTTACGACAGCCGCCGCCAGTCTTC | CASSLRQPPPVF
NA | NA | TRBJ1-1 | TRBV5-1 | TGCGCCAGCATGCGAGGGGACCTTGTTTGGCAAAACACTGAAGCTTTCTTT | CASMRGDLVWQNTEAFF
few | TRBD2 | TRBJ2-1 | TRBV7-8 | TGTGCCAGCAGCTTCCCCATTAGACTAGCGCAAGGAAATGAGCAGTTCTTC | CASSFPIRLAQGNEQFF
few | NA | TRBJ2-2 | TRBV2 | TGTGCCAGCAACAGACAGTTGGACACCGGGGAGCTGTTTTTT | CASNRQLDTGELFF
NA | NA | TRBJ2-2 | TRBV7-8 | TGTGCCAGCAGCTGGGCAGGTTACACCGGGGAGCTGTTTTTT | CASSWAGYTGELFF
NA | NA | TRBJ2-3 | TRBV12-3/TRBV12-4 | TGTGCCAGCAGTTTCCGGGACGGAAGCACAGATACGCAGTATTTT | CASSFRDGSTDTQYF
many | NA | TRBJ1-5 | TRBV12-3/TRBV12-4 | TGTGCCAGCAGCTACTTCCTCCAGGGTTCCCAGCCCCAGCATTTT | CASSYFLQGSQPQHF
few | NA | TRBJ2-5 | TRBV20-1 | TGCAGTGCTAGAGTTGGGACTCAAGAGACCCAGTACTTC | CSARVGTQETQYF
many | NA | TRBJ2-3 | TRBV6-5 | TGTGCCAGCAATGGTGGGAGCACAGATACGCAGTATTTT | CASNGGSTDTQYF
NA | NA | TRBJ1-2 | TRBV29-1 | TGCAGCGTTGCGGAGGGCCGAGGGGGCTACACCTTC | CSVAEGRGGYTF
NA | NA | TRBJ1-1 | TRBV30 | TGTGCCTGGAGTGTATCTGGGGGCACTGAAGCTTTCTTT | CAWSVSGGTEAFF
NA | TRBD2 | TRBJ2-1 | TRBV15 | TGTGCCACCAGCAGAGCCACTAGCGGGGGGGCCCTTGAGCAGTTCTTC | CATSRATSGGALEQFF
NA | TRBD1 | TRBJ1-1 | TRBV5-1 | TGCGCCAGCAGCTCGGGCCGTTGGACAGGTCGTGGGAACACTGAAGCTTTCTTT | CASSSGRWTGRGNTEAFF
few | TRBD1 | TRBJ1-4 | TRBV20-1 | TGCAGTGCTAATTACAGGGGGCTCGGTGAAAAACTGTTTTTT | CSANYRGLGEKLFF
few | NA | TRBJ2-3 | TRBV6-1 | TGTGCCAGCAGTGAACAGTCCCCAGCGGTTACGCAGTATTTT | CASSEQSPAVTQYF
few | NA | TRBJ2-3 | TRBV4-1 | TGCGCCAGCAGCCAAGTGCTAGGCACAGATACGCAGTATTTT | CASSQVLGTDTQYF
NA | NA | TRBJ2-1 | TRBV5-1 | TGCGCCAGCAGCTTGGGGGCCCGGGGGAATGAGCAGTTCTTC | CASSLGARGNEQFF
few | NA | TRBJ1-3 | TRBV5-1 | TGCGCCAGCAGCTTGGGGTTCAGGACAGACCTTGGAAACACCATATATTTT | CASSLGFRTDLGNTIYF
NA | TRBD1 | TRBJ2-1 | TRBV29-1 | TGCAGCACCGGGACAGGGGTGCATGAGCAGTTCTTC | CSTGTGVHEQFF
NA | NA | TRBJ2-2 | TRBV4-2 | TGTGCCAGCAGCCAAGATGGTCCAGGGCGGGGCGGGGAGCTGTTTTTT | CASSQDGPGRGGELFF
NA | NA | TRBJ1-1 | TRBV4-1 | TGCGCCAGCAGCCAACGGGGGGTGAACACTGAAGCTTTCTTT | CASSQRGVNTEAFF
NA | NA | TRBJ2-3 | TRBV20-1 | TGCAGTGCTAGCGGCAGACAGAGGGCAGATACGCAGTATTTT | CSASGRQRADTQYF
few | NA | TRBJ2-1 | TRBV2 | TGTGCCAGCAGTGAAGTAGGGGGGGCCTACAATGAGCAGTTCTTC | CASSEVGGAYNEQFF
NA | NA | TRBJ2-2 | TRBV7-3 | TGTGCCAGCAGGGACTCTAGAGCTTCGAACACCGGGGAGCTGTTTTTT | CASRDSRASNTGELFF
few | TRBD1 | TRBJ1-2 | TRBV12-3/TRBV12-4 | TGTGCCAGCAGTCACAGGGGGCTTTACTATGGCTACACCTTC | CASSHRGLYYGYTF
NA | NA | TRBJ2-1 | TRBV7-2 | TGTGCCAGCAGCTTAGCGCTGGGTGGCGGGGGCCTAAGGGAGCAGTTCTTC | CASSLALGGGGLREQFF
NA | TRBD1 | TRBJ2-7 | TRBV7-9 | TGTGCCAGCAGCCCTCGGGACAGGGAATACGAGCAGTACTTC | CASSPRDREYEQYF
few | NA | TRBJ2-7 | TRBV5-1 | TGCGCCAGCAGCTTGTGGGACGAGCAGTACTTC | CASSLWDEQYF
NA | NA | TRBJ2-4 | TRBV12-3/TRBV12-4 | TGTGCCAGCAGTTCTGGGGGATCGAAAAACATTCAGTACTTC | CASSSGGSKNIQYF
NA | TRBD1 | TRBJ2-1 | TRBV20-1 | TGCAGTGCTAGAGCGGACAGGGGTCGGGAGCAGTTCTTC | CSARADRGREQFF
NA | NA | TRBJ1-6 | TRBV23-1 | TGCGCCAGCAGTCAATCAACCAGGGTTGGTTCACCCCTCCACTTT | CASSQSTRVGSPLHF